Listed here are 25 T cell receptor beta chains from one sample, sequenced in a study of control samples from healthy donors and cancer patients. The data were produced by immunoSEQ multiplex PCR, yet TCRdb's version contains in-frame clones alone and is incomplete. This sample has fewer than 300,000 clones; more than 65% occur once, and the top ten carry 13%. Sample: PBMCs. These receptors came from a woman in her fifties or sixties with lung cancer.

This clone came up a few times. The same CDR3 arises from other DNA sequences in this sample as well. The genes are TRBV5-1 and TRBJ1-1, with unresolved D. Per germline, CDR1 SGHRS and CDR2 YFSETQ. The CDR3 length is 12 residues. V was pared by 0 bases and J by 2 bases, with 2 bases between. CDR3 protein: CASSLDNTEAFF. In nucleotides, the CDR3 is TGCGCCAGCAGCTTGGACAACACTGAAGCTTTCTTT.

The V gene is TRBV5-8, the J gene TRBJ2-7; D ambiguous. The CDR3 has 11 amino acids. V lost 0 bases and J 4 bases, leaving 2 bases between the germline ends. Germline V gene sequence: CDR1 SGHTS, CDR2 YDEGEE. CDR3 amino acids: CASSLVYEQYF. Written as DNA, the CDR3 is TGTGCCAGCAGCTTGGTGTACGAGCAGTACTTC.

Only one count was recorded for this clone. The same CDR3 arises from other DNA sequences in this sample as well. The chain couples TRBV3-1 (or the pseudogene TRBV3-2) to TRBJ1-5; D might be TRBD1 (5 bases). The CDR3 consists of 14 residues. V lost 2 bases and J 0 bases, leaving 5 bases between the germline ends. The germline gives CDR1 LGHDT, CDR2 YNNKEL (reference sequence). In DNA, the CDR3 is TGTGCCAGCAGCCAAACAGGTAGCAATCAGCCCCAGCATTTT. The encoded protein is CASSQTGSNQPQHF.

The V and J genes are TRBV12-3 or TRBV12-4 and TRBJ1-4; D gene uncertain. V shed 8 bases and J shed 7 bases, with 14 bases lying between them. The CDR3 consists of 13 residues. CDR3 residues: CASHDTSGEKLFF. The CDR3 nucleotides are TGTGCCAGCCACGACACGAGCGGTGAAAAACTGTTTTTT.

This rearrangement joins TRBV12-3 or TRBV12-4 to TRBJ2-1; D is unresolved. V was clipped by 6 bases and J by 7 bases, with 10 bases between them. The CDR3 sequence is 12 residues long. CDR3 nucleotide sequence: TGTGCCAGCAGCCTCGATTGGAATGAGCAGTTCTTC. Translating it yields CASSLDWNEQFF.

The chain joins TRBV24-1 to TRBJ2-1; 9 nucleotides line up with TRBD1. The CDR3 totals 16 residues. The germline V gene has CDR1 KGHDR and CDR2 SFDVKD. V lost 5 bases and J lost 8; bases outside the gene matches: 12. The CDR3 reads CATSGAAGTGRDEQFF. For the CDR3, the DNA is TGTGCCACCAGTGGTGCCGCAGGGACAGGGCGCGATGAGCAGTTCTTC.

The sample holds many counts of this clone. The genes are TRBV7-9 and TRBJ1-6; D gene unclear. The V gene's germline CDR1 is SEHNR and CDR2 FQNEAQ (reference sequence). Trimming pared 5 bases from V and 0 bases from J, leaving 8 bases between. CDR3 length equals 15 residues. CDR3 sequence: CASSPGSSYNSPLHF. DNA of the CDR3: TGTGCCAGCAGCCCCGGTAGCTCCTATAATTCACCCCTCCACTTT.

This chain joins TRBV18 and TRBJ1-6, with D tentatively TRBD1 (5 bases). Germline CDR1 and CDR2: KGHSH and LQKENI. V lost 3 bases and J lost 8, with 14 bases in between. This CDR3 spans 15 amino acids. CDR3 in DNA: TGTGCCAGCTCACCCGGGGGTCAAGGAGATTCACCCCTCCACTTT. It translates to CASSPGGQGDSPLHF.

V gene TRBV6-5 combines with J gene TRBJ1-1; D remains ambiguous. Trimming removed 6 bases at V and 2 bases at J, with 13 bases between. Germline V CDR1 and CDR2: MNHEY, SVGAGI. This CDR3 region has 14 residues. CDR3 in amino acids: CASRASLANTEAFF. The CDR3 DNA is TGTGCCAGCAGGGCGAGCTTGGCCAACACTGAAGCTTTCTTT.

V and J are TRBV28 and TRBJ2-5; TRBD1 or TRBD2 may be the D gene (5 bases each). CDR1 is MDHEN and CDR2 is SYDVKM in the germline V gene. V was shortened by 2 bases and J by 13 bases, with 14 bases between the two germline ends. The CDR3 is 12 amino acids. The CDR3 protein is CASSLEGQDPYF. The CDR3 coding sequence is TGTGCCAGCAGTTTAGAGGGGCAGGACCCGTACTTC.

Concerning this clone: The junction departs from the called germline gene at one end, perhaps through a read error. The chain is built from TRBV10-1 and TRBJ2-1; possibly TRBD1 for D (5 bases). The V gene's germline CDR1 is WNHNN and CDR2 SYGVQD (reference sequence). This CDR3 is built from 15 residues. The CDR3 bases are TGCGCCAGCAGTGAGTCCCGACAGCCCTACAATGAGCAGCTCTTC. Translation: CASSESRQPYNEQLF.

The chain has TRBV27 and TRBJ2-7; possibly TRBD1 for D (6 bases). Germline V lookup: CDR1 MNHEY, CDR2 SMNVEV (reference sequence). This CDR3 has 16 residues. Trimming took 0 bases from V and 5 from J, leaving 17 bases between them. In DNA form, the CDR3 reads TGTGCCAGCAGTTTATCGTTTTTAAGCAGGGGCCACGAGCAGTACTTC. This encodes CASSLSFLSRGHEQYF.

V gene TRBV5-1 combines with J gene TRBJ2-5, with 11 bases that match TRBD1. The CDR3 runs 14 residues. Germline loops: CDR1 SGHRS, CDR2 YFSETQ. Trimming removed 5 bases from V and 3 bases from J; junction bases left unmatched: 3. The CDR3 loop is CASSWDRGKETQYF. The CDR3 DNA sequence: TGCGCCAGCAGTTGGGACAGGGGGAAAGAGACCCAGTACTTC. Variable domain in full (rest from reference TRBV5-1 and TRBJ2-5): KAGVTQTPRYLIKTRGQQVTLSCSPISGHRSVSWYQQTPGQGLQFLFEYFSETQRNKGNFPGRFSGRQFSNSRSEMNVSTLELGDSALYLCASSWDRGKETQYFGPGTRLLVL.

The CDR3 sequence is CASEDQGQGYGPQHF. The CDR3 DNA reads TGTGCCAGCGAAGACCAGGGACAGGGCTACGGGCCCCAGCATTTT. V gene TRBV6-5 combines with J gene TRBJ1-5; 9 bases fit TRBD1. The V segment lost 8 bases and the J segment 9 bases; nucleotides outside the gene matches: 14. Germline-derived CDR1 and CDR2 are MNHEY and SVGAGI. CDR3 size: 15 residues.

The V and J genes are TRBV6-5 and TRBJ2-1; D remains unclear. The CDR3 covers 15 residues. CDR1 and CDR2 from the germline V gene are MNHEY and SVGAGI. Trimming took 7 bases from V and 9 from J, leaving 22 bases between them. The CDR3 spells CASIPFHLERSEQFF. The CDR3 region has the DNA TGTGCCAGCATCCCCTTCCATTTGGAGAGAAGTGAGCAGTTCTTC.

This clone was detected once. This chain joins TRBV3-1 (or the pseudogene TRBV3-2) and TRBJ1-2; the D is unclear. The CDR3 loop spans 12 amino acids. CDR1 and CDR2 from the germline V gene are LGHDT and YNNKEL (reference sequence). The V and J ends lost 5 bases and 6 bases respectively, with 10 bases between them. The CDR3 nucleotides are TGTGCCAGCAGCGCTGTCGGGAATGGCTACACCTTC. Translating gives CASSAVGNGYTF.

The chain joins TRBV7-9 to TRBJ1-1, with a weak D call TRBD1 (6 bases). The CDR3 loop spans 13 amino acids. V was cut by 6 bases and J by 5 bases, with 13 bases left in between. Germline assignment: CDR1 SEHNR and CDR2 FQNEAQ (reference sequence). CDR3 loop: CASRYDRWTEAFF. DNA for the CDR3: TGTGCCAGCAGATATGACAGGTGGACTGAAGCTTTCTTT. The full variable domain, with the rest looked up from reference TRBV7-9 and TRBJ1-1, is DTGVSQNPRHKITKRGQNVTFRCDPISEHNRLYWYRQTLGQGPEFLTYFQNEAQLEKSRLLSDRFSAERPKGSFSTLEIQRTEQGDSAMYLCASRYDRWTEAFFGQGTRLTVV.

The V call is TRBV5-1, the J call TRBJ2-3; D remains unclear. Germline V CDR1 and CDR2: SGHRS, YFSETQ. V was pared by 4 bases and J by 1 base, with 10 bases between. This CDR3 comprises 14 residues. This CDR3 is CASSPQHRTDTQYF. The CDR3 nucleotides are TGCGCCAGCAGCCCGCAGCACCGCACAGATACGCAGTATTTT.

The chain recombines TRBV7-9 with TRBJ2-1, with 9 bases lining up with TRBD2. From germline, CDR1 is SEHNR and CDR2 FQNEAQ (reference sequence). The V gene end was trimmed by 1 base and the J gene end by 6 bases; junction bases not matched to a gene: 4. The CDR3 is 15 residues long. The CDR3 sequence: CASSLGLADPNEQFF. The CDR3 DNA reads TGTGCCAGCAGCTTAGGACTAGCGGACCCCAATGAGCAGTTCTTC.

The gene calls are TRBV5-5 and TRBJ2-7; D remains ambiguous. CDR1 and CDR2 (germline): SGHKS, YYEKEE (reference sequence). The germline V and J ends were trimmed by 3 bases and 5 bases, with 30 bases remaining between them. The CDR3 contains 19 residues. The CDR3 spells CASSSRERRAVYRNHEQYF. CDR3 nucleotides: TGTGCCAGCAGCTCAAGAGAAAGGAGAGCCGTCTATCGAAACCACGAGCAGTACTTC.

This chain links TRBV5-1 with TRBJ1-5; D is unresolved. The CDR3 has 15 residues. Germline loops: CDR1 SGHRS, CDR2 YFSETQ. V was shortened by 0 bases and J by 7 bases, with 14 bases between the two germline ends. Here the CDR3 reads CASSLDGENGQPQHF. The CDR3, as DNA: TGCGCCAGCAGCTTGGACGGGGAAAATGGACAGCCCCAGCATTTT.

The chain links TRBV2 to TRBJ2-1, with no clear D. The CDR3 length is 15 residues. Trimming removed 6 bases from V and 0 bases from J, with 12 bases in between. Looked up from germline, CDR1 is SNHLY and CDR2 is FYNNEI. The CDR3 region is CASSAGRSSYNEQFF. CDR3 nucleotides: TGTGCCAGCAGCGCAGGACGTAGCTCCTACAATGAGCAGTTCTTC.

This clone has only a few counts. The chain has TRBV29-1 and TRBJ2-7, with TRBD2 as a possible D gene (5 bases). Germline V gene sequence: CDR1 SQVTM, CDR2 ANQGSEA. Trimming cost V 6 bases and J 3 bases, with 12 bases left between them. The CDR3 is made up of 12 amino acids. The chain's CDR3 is CSVQGLSYEQYF. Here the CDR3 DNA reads TGCAGCGTCCAAGGACTGAGCTACGAGCAGTACTTC.

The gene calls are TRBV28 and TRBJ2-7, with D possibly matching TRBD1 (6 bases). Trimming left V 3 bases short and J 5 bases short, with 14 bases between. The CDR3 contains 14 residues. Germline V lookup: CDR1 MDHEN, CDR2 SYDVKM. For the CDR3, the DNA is TGTGCCAGCAGTTTGGCAGGGGTTCTCAACGAGCAGTACTTC. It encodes CASSLAGVLNEQYF.

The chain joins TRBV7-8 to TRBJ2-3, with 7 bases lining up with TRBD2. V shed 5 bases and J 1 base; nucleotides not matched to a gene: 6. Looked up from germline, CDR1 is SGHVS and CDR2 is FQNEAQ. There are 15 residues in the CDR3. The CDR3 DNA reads TGTGCCAGCAGCCGGGGGGACCCCCGCACAGATACGCAGTATTTT. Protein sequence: CASSRGDPRTDTQYF.